This TCR beta chain stems from a study of blood T cells in healthy people across ages. Isolation per sample recovered at least 7 million PBMCs. Primers used in a second PCR of roughly 6 to 11 cycles were a sample-barcoded 5' primer and a J-beta primer mix. TCRdb reanalysed the 5' RACE reads using MiXCR and keeps one entry per CDR3 protein. Of about 1.1 million distinct CDR3 sequences listed, 35% to 45% are singletons. This clonotype has a handful of counts. The CDR3 covers 14 residues. Trimming pared 4 bases from V and 2 bases from J, leaving 9 bases between. Germline CDR1 and CDR2: MNHEY and SVGEGT. The chain joins TRBV6-2 or TRBV6-3 to TRBJ1-5; D call uncertain. The sequence derives from a man between 18 and 29 years old in good health. Sequencing was carried out using blood. The CDR3 region is CASSSPQGNQPQHF. The CDR3 DNA is TGTGCCAGCAGTTCTCCCCAGGGCAATCAGCCCCAGCATTTT.